The 19 T cell receptor beta chains given below trace back to one sample, sequenced in a study of PD-L1 blockade in urothelial cancer. Generated by immunoSEQ multiplex PCR, the TCRdb table keeps only in-frame clones and is missing some. The data show roughly 56,000 clones, more than 65% seen once. Sample: PBMCs, taken around atezolizumab (anti-PD-L1) treatment. Receptor source: a man between 65 and 85 years old with urothelial cancer.

Of note for this clone: Relative to the germline gene, one junction end is altered; a read error may explain this. The gene calls are TRBV7-7 and TRBJ2-3, with 10 positions matching TRBD2. The V gene's germline CDR1 is SSHAT and CDR2 FNYEAQ (reference sequence). This CDR3 has 15 amino acids. The CDR3 coding sequence is TGTGCTAGCAGCTTAGGAGCGGGAGGGCCTCATACGCAGTATTTT. Translated, it gives CASSLGAGGPHTQYF. The whole variable domain, remainder taken from reference TRBV7-7 and TRBJ2-3, is GAGVSQSPRYKVTKRGQDVTLRCDPISSHATLYWYQQALGQGPEFLTYFNYEAQPDKSGLPSDRFSAERPEGSISTLTIQRTEQRDSAMYRCASSLGAGGPHTQYFGPGTRLTVL.

This rearrangement joins TRBV6-1 to TRBJ1-2; TRBD1 aligns across 8 bases. There are 14 residues in the CDR3. Germline V gene data show CDR1 as MNHNS and CDR2 as SASEGT. V dropped 2 bases and J dropped 9; count of bases not matched to a gene: 8. The CDR3 nucleotides are TGTGCCAGCAGTGAACCCGGACAGGGTCCAAGCTACACCTTC. Its protein product is CASSEPGQGPSYTF.

The rearrangement joins TRBV28 to TRBJ2-1; 9 bases are a match to TRBD2. Losses at the gene ends were 8 bases for V and 9 bases for J; bases not matched to a gene: 14. CDR1 is MDHEN, CDR2 SYDVKM, per germline. The CDR3 runs to 15 residues. The CDR3 nucleotides are TGTGCCAGCGTAGGGACTAGCCTAGGGCGGAGTGAGCAGTTCTTC. Protein: CASVGTSLGRSEQFF. Combining the CDR3 with reference TRBV28 and TRBJ2-1 gives the whole variable domain DVKVTQSSRYLVKRTGEKVFLECVQDMDHENMFWYRQDPGLGLRLIYFSYDVKMKEKGDIPEGYSVSREKKERFSLILESASTNQTSMYLCASVGTSLGRSEQFFGPGTRLTVL.

This chain connects TRBV18 to TRBJ2-7; 7 bases are a match to TRBD1. The CDR3 is 14 amino acids. Looked up from germline, CDR1 is KGHSH and CDR2 is LQKENI. The V and J ends lost 3 bases and 0 bases, in that order; junction bases with no gene match: 2. The CDR3 loop reads CASSPRDSSYEQYF. CDR3 DNA sequence: TGTGCCAGCTCACCCCGGGACAGCTCCTACGAGCAGTACTTC.

This clone appeared once. This chain joins TRBV2 and TRBJ2-5; D may be TRBD1 (6 bases). There are 14 residues in the CDR3. V was cut by 7 bases and J by 1 base, with 13 bases left in between. CDR1 and CDR2 (germline): SNHLY, FYNNEI. CDR3 in DNA: TGTGCCAGCACTTCACAGGGCCCCCAAGAGACCCAGTACTTC. Its protein product is CASTSQGPQETQYF.

The J gene is TRBJ2-7, the V gene TRBV19; 13 bases are shared with TRBD2. This CDR3 comprises 14 residues. CDR1 is LNHDA, CDR2 SQIVND, per germline (reference sequence). Trimming removed 5 bases from V and 4 bases from J; junction bases left unmatched: 2. Here the CDR3 DNA reads TGTGCCAGTAGTGGACTAGCGGGAGTGTACGAGCAGTACTTC. This sequence encodes CASSGLAGVYEQYF.

V usage is TRBV11-2 and J usage is TRBJ2-5; D not certain. The CDR3 is 15 amino acids. Trimming stripped 1 base from V and 5 bases from J, with 14 bases between. Germline loops: CDR1 SGHAT, CDR2 FQNNGV. The CDR3, as DNA: TGTGCCAGCAGCTTAGGTGGGCATAGGTGGGAGACCCAGTACTTC. Translating gives CASSLGGHRWETQYF.

The CDR3 coding sequence is TGCGCCAGCAGCTTGGTGGGGCGGGGGTCGAATGAAAAACTGTTTTTT. Translated, it gives CASSLVGRGSNEKLFF. This sequence joins TRBV5-1 and TRBJ1-4; D might be TRBD1 (5 bases). The CDR3 has 16 amino acids. Between the trimmed V and J ends, which lost 0 bases and 5 bases, there was a span of 14 bases. The germline V gene encodes CDR1 SGHRS and CDR2 YFSETQ.

The chain carries TRBV9 and TRBJ2-3, with 11 bases identical to TRBD2. CDR1 SGDLS and CDR2 YYNGEE come from the germline V gene. J lost 5 bases, V lost 1 base, and 3 bases had no gene match. The CDR3 sequence is 15 residues long. The CDR3 nucleotides are TGTGCCAGCAGCGTAAGTGGACTAGCGGGAGATACGCAGTATTTT. It yields the protein CASSVSGLAGDTQYF.

The chain couples TRBV25-1 to TRBJ2-5, with 9 bases that match TRBD2. J was trimmed by 4 bases and V by 1 base; bases with no gene match: 7. CDR3 length: 16 residues. Germline lookup yields CDR1 MGHDK and CDR2 SYGVNS. The CDR3 protein is CASSESRAGGPETQYF. The DNA of the CDR3 is TGTGCCAGCAGTGAATCAAGAGCGGGAGGACCAGAGACCCAGTACTTC.

This chain connects TRBV4-2 to TRBJ2-5; unclear D gene. The V gene lost 2 bases and the J gene lost 5 bases, with 6 bases spanning the gap. Germline V gene sequence: CDR1 LGHNA, CDR2 YNFKEQ. This CDR3 has 12 amino acids. The CDR3 loop is CASSQRGETQYF. The CDR3 DNA reads TGTGCCAGCAGCCAACGCGGCGAGACCCAGTACTTC.

The V call is TRBV11-2, the J call TRBJ2-7; 9 bases fit TRBD1. Germline CDR1 and CDR2: SGHAT and FQNNGV. The ends lost 6 bases at V and 3 bases at J; junction bases unmatched: 9. This CDR3 has 15 amino acids. In DNA form, the CDR3 reads TGTGCCAGCAGTTTCGGGACAGGGTCCTTCTACGAGCAGTACTTC. Amino acid sequence: CASSFGTGSFYEQYF.

The chain employs TRBV5-1 and TRBJ2-1, with D perhaps matching TRBD2 (6 bases). The CDR3 length is 15 residues. Germline V gene data show CDR1 as SGHRS and CDR2 as YFSETQ. V lost 3 bases and J 6 bases, leaving 16 bases between the germline ends. CDR3 loop: CASSWGLRGINEQFF. The CDR3 coding sequence is TGCGCCAGCAGCTGGGGACTTCGGGGGATCAATGAGCAGTTCTTC. The full variable domain, with the rest looked up from reference TRBV5-1 and TRBJ2-1, is KAGVTQTPRYLIKTRGQQVTLSCSPISGHRSVSWYQQTPGQGLQFLFEYFSETQRNKGNFPGRFSGRQFSNSRSEMNVSTLELGDSALYLCASSWGLRGINEQFFGPGTRLTVL.

The V and J genes are TRBV19 and TRBJ2-1, with TRBD2 matching 9 bases. CDR1 is LNHDA and CDR2 is SQIVND in the germline V gene (reference sequence). The CDR3 sequence is 19 residues long. V lost 7 bases and J lost 9; bases outside the gene matches: 25. For the CDR3, the DNA is TGTGCCAGTACCCCTGGGGTTCGAGTCGCGGGAGGGCCCTTCGGTGAGCAGTTCTTC. Protein product: CASTPGVRVAGGPFGEQFF.

The chain carries TRBV5-1 and TRBJ2-3; possible D gene TRBD1, 7 bases. CDR1 is SGHRS and CDR2 is YFSETQ in the germline V gene. The CDR3 has 16 amino acids. The ends were cut back, 4 bases at V and 2 bases at J, with 17 bases in the middle. CDR3 protein: CASSLSGGTDTDTQYF. In DNA, the CDR3 is TGCGCCAGCAGCCTCTCAGGGGGGACCGACACAGATACGCAGTATTTT.

Written as DNA, the CDR3 is TGTGCCAGCAGTTTCACAGGGGGATACGGTCAGCCCCAGCATTTT. The encoded protein is CASSFTGGYGQPQHF. The V call is TRBV27, the J call TRBJ1-5; 8 positions match TRBD1. Trimming at V came to 3 bases and at J to 6 bases, leaving 7 bases not matched to a gene. Germline V lookup: CDR1 MNHEY, CDR2 SMNVEV (reference sequence). The CDR3 totals 15 residues.

This chain links TRBV11-1 with TRBJ1-3, with 8 bases that match TRBD1. The CDR3 has 16 residues. The ends lost 5 bases at V and 3 bases at J; junction bases unmatched: 9. Germline V gene data show CDR1 as SGHAT and CDR2 as FQDESV (reference sequence). The CDR3 sequence: CASSPPRGLFGNTIYF. The DNA of the CDR3 is TGTGCCAGCAGCCCACCCAGGGGGCTCTTTGGAAACACCATATATTTT.

The chain joins TRBV5-1 to TRBJ2-1; D is undetermined. The CDR3 contains 15 residues. V was pared by 2 bases and J by 0 bases, with 9 bases between. Germline V gene sequence: CDR1 SGHRS, CDR2 YFSETQ. This CDR3 is CASSLGGSSYNEQFF. CDR3 bases: TGCGCCAGCAGCTTAGGCGGAAGCTCCTACAATGAGCAGTTCTTC. Variable domain in full (rest from reference TRBV5-1 and TRBJ2-1): KAGVTQTPRYLIKTRGQQVTLSCSPISGHRSVSWYQQTPGQGLQFLFEYFSETQRNKGNFPGRFSGRQFSNSRSEMNVSTLELGDSALYLCASSLGGSSYNEQFFGPGTRLTVL.

The gene calls are TRBV27 and TRBJ2-1; 7 bases are a match to TRBD2. The CDR3 is 19 amino acids. J gave up 0 bases and V 3 bases, and 14 bases lay outside the gene matches. Germline V lookup: CDR1 MNHEY, CDR2 SMNVEV (reference sequence). CDR3: CASSFGLAATLSSYNEQFF. DNA of the CDR3: TGTGCCAGCAGTTTTGGGCTAGCGGCAACCTTAAGCTCCTACAATGAGCAGTTCTTC.